Reported below is one T cell receptor beta chain. CDR3 length: 15 amino acids. Trimming cost V 4 bases and J 3 bases; bases outside gene matches: 5. Looked up from germline, CDR1 is SGDLS and CDR2 is YYNGEE. This entry comes from a study of control samples from healthy donors and cancer patients. The assay was immunoSEQ multiplex PCR, and TCRdb's table has in-frame clones only and misses some. Among around 200,000 clones listed, 90% to 95% were seen once. This rearrangement joins TRBV9 to TRBJ2-5; TRBD1 matches at 11 bases. Specimen: blood. The TCR sequence derives from a man aged 50 to 59 in good health. The CDR3, as DNA: TGTGCCAGCAGCCCACGGGACAGGGGGGAAGAGACCCAGTACTTC. Translated: CASSPRDRGEETQYF.